The present entry profiles one T cell receptor (beta chain) with its context. Into CD45RA+ naive and CD45RA-negative memory subsets, the CD4+ cells were split. Per the authors' pipeline: With immunoSEQ giving junction-only sequences and no quality scores, filtering differed. Sequenced by immunoSEQ multiplex PCR; TCRdb stores in-frame clones only, minus some. V and J calls and clone size are copied from that table; D and trimming were computed from the DNA. This table holds some 550,000 clones, roughly 97% found once. Germline CDR1 is SGHRS and CDR2 is YFSETQ. The CDR3 has 15 residues. Trimming cost V 4 bases and J 5 bases, with 16 bases left between them. This entry comes from a study of shared clonotypes between healthy human individuals.

This TCR was recovered from a woman aged 30 to 39 in good health. Source material: naive CD4+ T cells sorted from blood. As to subset: CD45RA+ positively selected. This chain uses TRBV5-1 with TRBJ2-1, with D possibly being TRBD1 or TRBD2 (5 bases each). CDR3 in amino acids: CASSTAGTTDNEQFF. For the CDR3, the DNA is TGCGCCAGCAGCACCGCCGGGACCACGGACAATGAGCAGTTCTTC. Variable domain in full (rest from reference TRBV5-1 and TRBJ2-1): KAGVTQTPRYLIKTRGQQVTLSCSPISGHRSVSWYQQTPGQGLQFLFEYFSETQRNKGNFPGRFSGRQFSNSRSEMNVSTLELGDSALYLCASSTAGTTDNEQFFGPGTRLTVL.